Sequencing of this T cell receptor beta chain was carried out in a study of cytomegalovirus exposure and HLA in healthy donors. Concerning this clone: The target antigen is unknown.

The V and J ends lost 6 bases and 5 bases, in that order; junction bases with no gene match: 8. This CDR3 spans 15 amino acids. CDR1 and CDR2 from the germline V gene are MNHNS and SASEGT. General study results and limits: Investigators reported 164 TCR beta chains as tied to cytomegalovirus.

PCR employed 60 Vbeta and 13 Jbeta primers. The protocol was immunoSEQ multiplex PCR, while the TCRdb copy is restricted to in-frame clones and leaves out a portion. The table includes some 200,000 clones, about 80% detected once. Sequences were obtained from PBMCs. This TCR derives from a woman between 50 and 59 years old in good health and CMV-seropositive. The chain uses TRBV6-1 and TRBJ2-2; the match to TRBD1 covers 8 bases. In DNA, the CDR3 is TGTGCCAGCAGAAAGGGACAGGCGCTAACCGGGGAGCTGTTTTTT. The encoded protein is CASRKGQALTGELFF.